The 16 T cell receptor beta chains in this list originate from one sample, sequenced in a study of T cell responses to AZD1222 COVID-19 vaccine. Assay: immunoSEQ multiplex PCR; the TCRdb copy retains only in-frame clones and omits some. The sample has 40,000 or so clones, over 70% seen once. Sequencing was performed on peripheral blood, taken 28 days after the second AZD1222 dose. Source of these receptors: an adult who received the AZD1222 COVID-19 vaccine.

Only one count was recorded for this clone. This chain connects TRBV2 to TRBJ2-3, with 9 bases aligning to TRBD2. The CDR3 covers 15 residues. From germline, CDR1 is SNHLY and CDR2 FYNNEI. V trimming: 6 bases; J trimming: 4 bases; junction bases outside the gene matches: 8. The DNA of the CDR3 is TGTGCCAGCAGAACTCTAGCGGGGTTCGCAGATACGCAGTATTTT. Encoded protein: CASRTLAGFADTQYF.

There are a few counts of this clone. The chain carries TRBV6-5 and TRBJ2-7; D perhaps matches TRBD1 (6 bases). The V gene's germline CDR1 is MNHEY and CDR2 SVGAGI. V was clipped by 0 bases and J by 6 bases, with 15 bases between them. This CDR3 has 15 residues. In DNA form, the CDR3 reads TGTGCCAGCAGTTACTCTTGGGACACCACGGGCGAGCAGTACTTC. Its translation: CASSYSWDTTGEQYF.

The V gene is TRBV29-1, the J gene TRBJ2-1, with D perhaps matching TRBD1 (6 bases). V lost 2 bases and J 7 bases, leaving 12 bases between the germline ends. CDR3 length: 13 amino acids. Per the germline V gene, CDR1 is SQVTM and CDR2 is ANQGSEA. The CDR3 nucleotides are TGCAGCGTTGAATTTTTACAGGGAAATGAGCAGTTCTTC. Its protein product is CSVEFLQGNEQFF.

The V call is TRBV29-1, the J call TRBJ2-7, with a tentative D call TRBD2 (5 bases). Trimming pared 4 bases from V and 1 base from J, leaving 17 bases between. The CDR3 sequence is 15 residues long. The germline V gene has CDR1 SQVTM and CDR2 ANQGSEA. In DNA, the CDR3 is TGCAGCGTTGGAGTCCCGGGGTCGATATCCTACGAGCAGTACTTC. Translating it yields CSVGVPGSISYEQYF.

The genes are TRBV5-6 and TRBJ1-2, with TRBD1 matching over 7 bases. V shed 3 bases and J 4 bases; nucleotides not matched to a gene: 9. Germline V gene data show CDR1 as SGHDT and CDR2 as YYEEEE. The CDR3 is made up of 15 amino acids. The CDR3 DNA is TGTGCCAGCAGCTCAAACCAGGGGGTTACCTATGGCTACACCTTC. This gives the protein CASSSNQGVTYGYTF.

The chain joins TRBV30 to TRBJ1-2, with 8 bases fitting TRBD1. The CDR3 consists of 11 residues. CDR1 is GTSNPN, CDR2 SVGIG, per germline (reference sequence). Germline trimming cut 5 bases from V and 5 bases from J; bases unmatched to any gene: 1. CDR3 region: CAWDRGYGYTF. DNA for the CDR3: TGTGCCTGGGACAGGGGTTATGGCTACACCTTC.

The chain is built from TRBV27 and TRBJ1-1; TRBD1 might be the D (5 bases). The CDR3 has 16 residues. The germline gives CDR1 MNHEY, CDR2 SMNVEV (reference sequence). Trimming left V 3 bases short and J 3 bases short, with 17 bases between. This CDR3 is CASSFRISGTHTEAFF. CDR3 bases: TGTGCCAGCAGTTTCCGAATATCCGGGACCCACACTGAAGCTTTCTTT.

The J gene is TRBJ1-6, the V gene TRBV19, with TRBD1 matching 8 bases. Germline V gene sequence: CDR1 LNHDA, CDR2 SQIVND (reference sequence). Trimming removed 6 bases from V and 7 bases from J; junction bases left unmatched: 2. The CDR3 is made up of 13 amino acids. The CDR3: CASRDRENSPLHF. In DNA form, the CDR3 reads TGTGCCAGTAGGGACAGGGAGAATTCACCCCTCCACTTT.

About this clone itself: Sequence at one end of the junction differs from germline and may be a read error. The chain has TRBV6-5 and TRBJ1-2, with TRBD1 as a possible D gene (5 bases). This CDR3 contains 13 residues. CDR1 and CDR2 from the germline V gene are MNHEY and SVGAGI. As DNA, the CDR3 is TGTGCCAGCAGCGCAATACAGGCTGGGGATAACTCTTTC. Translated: CASSAIQAGDNSF.

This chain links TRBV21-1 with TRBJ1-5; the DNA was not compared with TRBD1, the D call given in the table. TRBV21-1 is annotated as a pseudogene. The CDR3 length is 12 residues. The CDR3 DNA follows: TGTGCCAGCAGCAACTTCAGGATTTCAAAGCATTTT. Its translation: CASSNFRISKHF.

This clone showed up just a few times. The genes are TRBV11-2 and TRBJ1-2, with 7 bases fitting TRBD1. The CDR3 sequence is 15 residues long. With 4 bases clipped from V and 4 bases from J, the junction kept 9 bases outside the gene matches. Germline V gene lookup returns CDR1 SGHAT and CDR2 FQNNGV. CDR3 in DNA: TGTGCCAGCAGCTCCAACAGGGGAGGGGGCTATGGCTACACCTTC. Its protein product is CASSSNRGGGYGYTF.

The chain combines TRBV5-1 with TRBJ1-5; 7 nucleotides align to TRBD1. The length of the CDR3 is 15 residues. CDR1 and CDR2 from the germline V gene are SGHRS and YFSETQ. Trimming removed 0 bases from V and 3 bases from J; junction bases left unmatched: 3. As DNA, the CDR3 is TGCGCCAGCAGCTTGGCGGGACAGATCAATCAGCCCCAGCATTTT. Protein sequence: CASSLAGQINQPQHF.

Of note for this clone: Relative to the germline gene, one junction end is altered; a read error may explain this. The CDR3 protein is CSAPAYNEQFF. The DNA of the CDR3 is TGCTCAGCTCCCGCCTACAATGAGCAGTTCTTC. This chain connects TRBV6-5 to TRBJ2-1, with D unresolved. CDR1 and CDR2 (germline): MNHEY, SVGAGI. The CDR3 loop spans 11 amino acids.

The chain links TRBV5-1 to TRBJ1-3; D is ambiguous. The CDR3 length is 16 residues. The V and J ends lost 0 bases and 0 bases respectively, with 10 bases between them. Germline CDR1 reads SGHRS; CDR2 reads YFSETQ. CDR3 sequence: CASSLDGRNSGNTIYF. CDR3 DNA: TGCGCCAGCAGCTTGGATGGACGCAACTCTGGAAACACCATATATTTT.

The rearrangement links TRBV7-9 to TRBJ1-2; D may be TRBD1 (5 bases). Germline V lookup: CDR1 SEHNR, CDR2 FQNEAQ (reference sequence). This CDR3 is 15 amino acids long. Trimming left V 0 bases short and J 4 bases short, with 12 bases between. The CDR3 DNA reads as TGTGCCAGCAGCTTAGCAGGGGCATACGTCTATGGCTACACCTTC. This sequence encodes CASSLAGAYVYGYTF.

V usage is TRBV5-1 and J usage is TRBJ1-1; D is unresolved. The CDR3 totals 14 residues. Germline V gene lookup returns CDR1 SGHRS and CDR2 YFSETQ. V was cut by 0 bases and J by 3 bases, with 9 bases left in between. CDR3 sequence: CASSLAGADTEAFF. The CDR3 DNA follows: TGCGCCAGCAGCTTGGCCGGCGCGGACACTGAAGCTTTCTTT.